The 20 T cell receptor beta chains reported below all come from one sample, sequenced in a study of shared clonotypes between healthy human individuals. Naive CD8 cells comprised CD45RO-negative, CCR7-positively selected cells, excluding terminally differentiated effector memory CD45RA+ cells. The data were produced by immunoSEQ multiplex PCR, yet TCRdb's version contains in-frame clones alone and is incomplete. Found here are roughly 2,000,000 clones, about 95% of them singletons; the top ten hold 1% to 1.5%. Sequencing was performed on naive CD8+ T cells sorted from blood. The origin of the receptors is a man aged 18 to 35 in good health.

The J gene is TRBJ2-1, the V gene TRBV30; 11 nucleotides match TRBD2. Germline CDR1 is GTSNPN and CDR2 is SVGIG (reference sequence). This CDR3 is built from 15 residues. Trimming removed 1 base from V and 4 bases from J; junction bases left unmatched: 3. This CDR3 is CAWSDGTSGYNEQFF. The CDR3 DNA reads TGTGCCTGGAGTGATGGGACTAGCGGATACAATGAGCAGTTCTTC.

With regard to this clone: A junction end diverges from the germline sequence, so it may reflect a read error. V and J are TRBV5-4 and TRBJ2-6, with unresolved D. The CDR3 is 15 amino acids. Germline-derived CDR1 and CDR2 are SGHNT and YYREEE (reference sequence). The DNA for the CDR3 is TGTGCCAGCACCTTGGTAGGGCCAGGGGCCAACGTCCTGACTTTC. Its protein is CASTLVGPGANVLTF.

The rearrangement links TRBV6-5 to TRBJ2-1; 12 bases align to TRBD1. The junction had 8 bases not matched to a gene; V was cut back by 5 bases and J by 9 bases. The CDR3 sequence is 15 residues long. Per germline, CDR1 MNHEY and CDR2 SVGAGI. The CDR3 spells CASSPAGTGGIEQFF. CDR3 DNA: TGTGCCAGCAGTCCCGCCGGGACAGGGGGCATTGAGCAGTTCTTC.

This chain uses TRBV15 with TRBJ2-7, with D unresolved. Trimming stripped 0 bases from V and 3 bases from J, with 9 bases between. The CDR3 runs to 14 residues. Germline loops: CDR1 LNHNV, CDR2 YYDKDF (reference sequence). In DNA form, the CDR3 reads TGTGCCACCAGCAGAGATCCCGATTTCTACGAGCAGTACTTC. This gives the protein CATSRDPDFYEQYF. Filled out from reference TRBV15 and TRBJ2-7, the complete variable domain reads DAMVIQNPRYQVTQFGKPVTLSCSQTLNHNVMYWYQQKSSQAPKLLFHYYDKDFNNEADTPDNFQSRRPNTSFCFLDIRSPGLGDTAMYLCATSRDPDFYEQYFGPGTRLTVT.

The genes are TRBV7-8 and TRBJ2-7; 8 bases are a match to TRBD1. V dropped 4 bases and J dropped 3; count of bases not matched to a gene: 8. The germline CDR1 and CDR2 sequences are SGHVS and FQNEAQ. The CDR3 loop spans 15 amino acids. CDR3 DNA sequence: TGTGCCAGCAGCTCGCGGGTTACAGGGGGCTACGAGCAGTACTTC. Its protein is CASSSRVTGGYEQYF. Full variable domain (rest looked up from reference TRBV7-8 and TRBJ2-7): GAGVSQSPRYKVAKRGQDVALRCDPISGHVSLFWYQQALGQGPEFLTYFQNEAQLDKSGLPSDRFFAERPEGSVSTLKIQRTQQEDSAVYLCASSSRVTGGYEQYFGPGTRLTVT.

This clone was observed a single time. The same CDR3 can be traced to other DNA sequences in this sample. V and J are TRBV28 and TRBJ1-1, with D perhaps matching TRBD1 (6 bases). V was shortened by 2 bases and J by 1 base, with 8 bases between the two germline ends. The CDR3 consists of 14 residues. The germline V gene has CDR1 MDHEN and CDR2 SYDVKM. In nucleotides, the CDR3 is TGTGCCAGCAGTTTACTAGGGGGGAACACTGAAGCTTTCTTT. This encodes CASSLLGGNTEAFF.

This chain links TRBV7-6 with TRBJ2-1; D unresolved. Germline-derived CDR1 and CDR2 are SGHVS and FNYEAQ. The CDR3 extends over 13 amino acids. With 0 bases removed from V and 5 bases from J, the gap between germline ends came to 5 bases. The CDR3 DNA is TGTGCCAGCAGCTTAGCCCTTAACAATGAGCAGTTCTTC. Residues: CASSLALNNEQFF.

The chain combines TRBV28 with TRBJ1-5; D is ambiguous. Germline V gene data show CDR1 as MDHEN and CDR2 as SYDVKM. The CDR3 has 14 residues. The ends were cut back, 5 bases at V and 6 bases at J, with 14 bases in the middle. CDR3 amino acids: CASSARSLGQPQHF. The CDR3 nucleotides read TGTGCCAGCAGTGCTCGGAGTCTGGGTCAGCCCCAGCATTTT.

The chain combines TRBV6-1 with TRBJ1-1; D call uncertain. CDR1 MNHNS and CDR2 SASEGT come from the germline V gene. This CDR3 spans 14 amino acids. Trimming cost V 2 bases and J 2 bases, with 9 bases left between them. DNA for the CDR3: TGTGCCAGCAGTGAACAAAAGGTTAACACTGAAGCTTTCTTT. Its protein product is CASSEQKVNTEAFF.

This chain connects TRBV6-5 to TRBJ2-7; the match to TRBD2 covers 7 bases. V shed 2 bases, J shed 4 bases, and the junction held 5 bases outside the gene matches. CDR1 and CDR2 from the germline V gene are MNHEY and SVGAGI. This CDR3 is 14 amino acids long. The CDR3 reads CASSYASGKYEQYF. Written as DNA, the CDR3 is TGTGCCAGCAGTTACGCTAGCGGAAAGTACGAGCAGTACTTC.

The genes are TRBV27 and TRBJ1-1, with unresolved D. This CDR3 is 13 amino acids long. Per the germline V gene, CDR1 is MNHEY and CDR2 is SMNVEV (reference sequence). V lost 5 bases to trimming and J lost 3 bases, with 10 bases between them. This CDR3 reads CASSRRSHTEAFF. CDR3 coding DNA: TGTGCCAGCAGTCGAAGGAGCCACACTGAAGCTTTCTTT.

This chain joins TRBV28 and TRBJ1-5; tentatively, D is TRBD1 (6 bases). Germline values: CDR1 MDHEN, CDR2 SYDVKM. CDR3 length: 15 residues. Trimming pared 7 bases from V and 4 bases from J, leaving 17 bases between. CDR3 residues: CASNLRGAGNQPQHF. CDR3 bases: TGTGCCAGCAACCTCCGGGGGGCCGGAAATCAGCCCCAGCATTTT.

This clone has just one count. The V call is TRBV7-9, the J call TRBJ2-7; TRBD1 is a possible D gene (6 bases). Trimming shortened V by 1 base and J by 3 bases, and 13 bases separated the two germline ends. Germline assignment: CDR1 SEHNR and CDR2 FQNEAQ (reference sequence). This CDR3 is built from 15 residues. CDR3 protein: CASSLVVGGFYEQYF. CDR3 in DNA: TGTGCCAGCAGCTTAGTTGTAGGGGGTTTCTACGAGCAGTACTTC.

The chain employs TRBV27 and TRBJ2-7; 7 positions agree with TRBD2. The trim removed 3 bases at V and 2 bases at J, leaving 7 bases unmatched. Germline V lookup: CDR1 MNHEY, CDR2 SMNVEV (reference sequence). This CDR3 contains 15 residues. The CDR3 coding sequence is TGTGCCAGCAGTTTTTTGGGGGAGGGAACCTACGAGCAGTACTTC. Its protein product is CASSFLGEGTYEQYF.

On this clone itself: The sample contains more than one DNA sequence encoding this CDR3. The chain employs TRBV30 and TRBJ2-3, with 12 positions matching TRBD2. Germline CDR1 is GTSNPN and CDR2 is SVGIG (reference sequence). The V segment lost 2 bases and the J segment 3 bases; nucleotides outside the gene matches: 0. The CDR3 contains 14 residues. The DNA for the CDR3 is TGTGCCTGGAGTACTAGCGGGGGGACAGATACGCAGTATTTT. It encodes CAWSTSGGTDTQYF.

The rearrangement links TRBV28 to TRBJ2-3, with 11 positions matching TRBD2. The CDR3 is made up of 16 amino acids. Germline assignment: CDR1 MDHEN and CDR2 SYDVKM. V lost 6 bases to trimming and J lost 3 bases; unmatched junction nucleotides: 8. Here the CDR3 reads CASSSLLAGVTDTQYF. In nucleotides, the CDR3 is TGTGCCAGCAGCAGCTTACTAGCGGGGGTGACAGATACGCAGTATTTT.

The rearrangement uses TRBV6-6 and TRBJ2-4; D not certain. The CDR3 contains 12 residues. Germline V gene sequence: CDR1 MNHNY, CDR2 SVGAGI (reference sequence). Trimming removed 5 bases from V and 6 bases from J, with 8 bases in between. CDR3 nucleotides: TGTGCCAGCAGTCCCACTGGAAACATTCAGTACTTC. The encoded protein is CASSPTGNIQYF.

The genes are TRBV6-5 and TRBJ1-2, with D tentatively TRBD1 (6 bases). CDR1 and CDR2 (germline): MNHEY, SVGAGI. CDR3 length: 13 amino acids. V gave up 5 bases and J gave up 4 bases, with 11 bases separating them. CDR3 DNA: TGTGCCAGCAGTGCAGGGGTTCCCTATGGCTACACCTTC. Residues: CASSAGVPYGYTF.

This sequence joins TRBV7-2 and TRBJ2-5; no clear D gene. The CDR3 covers 12 residues. V lost 2 bases to trimming and J lost 5 bases, with 6 bases between them. Germline V lookup: CDR1 SGHTA, CDR2 FQGNSA. This chain's CDR3 is CASSLYGETQYF. In DNA form, the CDR3 reads TGTGCCAGCAGCTTATACGGGGAGACCCAGTACTTC.

The CDR3 here is CASSEAHRGPGELFF. For the CDR3, the DNA is TGTGCCAGCAGTGAAGCGCACAGGGGGCCTGGGGAGCTGTTTTTT. The V call is TRBV2, the J call TRBJ2-2; TRBD1 agrees at 9 bases. V lost 0 bases and J lost 8; bases outside the gene matches: 4. Germline lookup yields CDR1 SNHLY and CDR2 FYNNEI. CDR3 length: 15 residues.